The next 12 T cell receptor beta chains were all read from a single sample in a study of graft-versus-host responses after intestinal transplantation. The protocol was immunoSEQ multiplex PCR, while the TCRdb copy is restricted to in-frame clones and leaves out a portion. The sample lists tens of thousands of clones, approximately 95% seen once, with around 0.23% in the top ten. No cognate antigen is known for these TCRs. This specimen was unstimulated CD8+ T cells sorted from spleen or lymph node cells, taken before transplant. The source of these receptors is a human donor who was the organ donor for an intestinal transplant.

This clone was recorded only once. The chain links TRBV11-1 to TRBJ2-7; D is perhaps TRBD2 (5 bases). The CDR3 contains 13 residues. Germline values: CDR1 SGHAT, CDR2 FQDESV (reference sequence). V was cut by 5 bases and J by 1 base, with 9 bases left in between. Here the CDR3 DNA reads TGTGCCAGCAGCCCTGGGAGATCCTACGAGCAGTACTTC. It specifies CASSPGRSYEQYF.

The genes are TRBV13 and TRBJ1-1, with D unclear. The CDR3 is made up of 14 amino acids. Germline V CDR1 and CDR2: PRHDT, FYEKMQ (reference sequence). The V gene lost 7 bases and the J gene lost 0 bases, with 12 bases spanning the gap. The chain's CDR3 is CASNPASLNTEAFF. In DNA form, the CDR3 reads TGTGCCAGCAACCCCGCGAGTTTGAACACTGAAGCTTTCTTT.

V gene TRBV4-1 combines with J gene TRBJ2-5, with 9 bases matching TRBD1. The assigned J gene may be wrong: the sequence end matches TRBJ2-7 better. CDR3 length: 14 amino acids. Germline V gene lookup returns CDR1 MGHRA and CDR2 YSYEKL. The CDR3 loop is CASSQVGQGYEQYF. CDR3 in DNA: TGCGCCAGCAGCCAAGTGGGACAGGGCTACGAGCAGTACTTC.

CDR3 in amino acids: CASRTPTGRSYEQYF. The CDR3 DNA reads as TGTGCCAGCAGGACCCCAACAGGGCGATCCTACGAGCAGTACTTC. This rearrangement joins TRBV27 to TRBJ2-7; a possible D gene is TRBD1 (6 bases). Germline V gene lookup returns CDR1 MNHEY and CDR2 SMNVEV (reference sequence). CDR3 length: 15 residues. Trimming took 6 bases from V and 1 from J, leaving 16 bases between them.

The chain carries TRBV5-8 and TRBJ1-2, with D maybe TRBD1 (5 bases). V was clipped by 4 bases and J by 8 bases, with 21 bases between them. Germline lookup yields CDR1 SGHTS and CDR2 YDEGEE. The CDR3 is 15 residues long. The CDR3: CASSDPGGAGNGYTF. The CDR3 DNA is TGTGCCAGCAGCGACCCAGGCGGCGCAGGGAACGGCTACACCTTC.

The rearrangement uses TRBV30 and TRBJ1-5; unclear D gene. Germline V CDR1 and CDR2: GTSNPN, SVGIG (reference sequence). Trimming removed 0 bases from V and 6 bases from J, with 6 bases in between. The CDR3 runs 12 residues. The CDR3 loop is CAWSVGGQPQHF. CDR3 sequence (DNA): TGTGCCTGGAGTGTAGGCGGTCAGCCCCAGCATTTT.

This clone was seen more than once but under ten times. The CDR3 spells CASSSGQGYYGYTF. The CDR3 DNA reads as TGTGCCAGCAGTTCCGGACAGGGATACTATGGCTACACCTTC. The rearrangement links TRBV27 to TRBJ1-2, with 8 bases fitting TRBD1. The CDR3 is 14 amino acids. CDR1 MNHEY and CDR2 SMNVEV come from the germline V gene (reference sequence). V lost 4 bases and J lost 3; bases outside the gene matches: 4.

The table lists this clone with a count of one. This chain connects TRBV5-6 to TRBJ1-2; TRBD1 matches 7 bases. The CDR3 length is 18 residues. V was pared by 0 bases and J by 6 bases, with 17 bases of the junction left unmatched. Germline CDR1 and CDR2: SGHDT and YYEEEE. This CDR3 is CASSLAIFLRDRENGYTF. The CDR3 DNA reads as TGTGCCAGCAGCTTGGCCATATTTCTCCGGGACAGAGAAAATGGCTACACCTTC. Looking up the rest from reference TRBV5-6 and TRBJ1-2 gives the full variable domain: DAGVTQSPTHLIKTRGQQVTLRCSPKSGHDTVSWYQQALGQGPQFIFQYYEEEERQRGNFPDRFSGHQFPNYSSELNVNALLLGDSALYLCASSLAIFLRDRENGYTFGSGTRLTVV.

The chain recombines TRBV28 with TRBJ2-3; 7 bases are a match to TRBD1. Germline loops: CDR1 MDHEN, CDR2 SYDVKM. Losses at the gene ends were 5 bases for V and 8 bases for J; bases not matched to a gene: 16. The CDR3 has 16 amino acids. The CDR3 spells CASSVPQGVLALTQYF. The CDR3 region has the DNA TGTGCCAGCAGTGTGCCCCAGGGGGTTTTAGCCCTTACGCAGTATTTT.

The rearrangement uses TRBV27 and TRBJ1-5; maybe TRBD1 (6 bases). V was cut by 2 bases and J by 7 bases, with 12 bases left in between. The length of the CDR3 is 14 residues. Germline CDR1 and CDR2: MNHEY and SMNVEV (reference sequence). CDR3 residues: CASSLPGAGQPQHF. The CDR3 DNA reads as TGTGCCAGCAGTTTACCAGGGGCAGGGCAGCCCCAGCATTTT.

The V call is TRBV6-1, the J call TRBJ2-7; TRBD1 matches at 11 bases. The CDR3 totals 17 residues. V gave up 2 bases and J gave up 4 bases; unmatched junction bases: 10. From germline, CDR1 is MNHNS and CDR2 SASEGT. This CDR3 reads CASSEWGTGGSIYEQYF. The CDR3 region has the DNA TGTGCCAGCAGTGAATGGGGGACAGGGGGATCGATATACGAGCAGTACTTC.

This chain connects TRBV2 to TRBJ2-5; D unresolved. The CDR3 is 17 amino acids. CDR1 and CDR2 from the germline V gene are SNHLY and FYNNEI. Trimming removed 3 bases at V and 1 base at J, with 18 bases between. The CDR3 nucleotides read TGTGCCAGCAGTGAGGTAGTACCAAAGGACGTCCAAGAGACCCAGTACTTC. This gives the protein CASSEVVPKDVQETQYF.